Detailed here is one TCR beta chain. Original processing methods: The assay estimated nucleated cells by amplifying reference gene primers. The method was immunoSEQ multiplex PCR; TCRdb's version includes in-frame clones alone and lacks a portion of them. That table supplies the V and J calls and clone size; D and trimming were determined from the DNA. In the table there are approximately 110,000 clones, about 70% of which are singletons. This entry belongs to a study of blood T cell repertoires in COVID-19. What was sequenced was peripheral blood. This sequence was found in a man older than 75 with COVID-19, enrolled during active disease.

The DNA for the CDR3 is TGTGCCAGCAGCGTTGTAAACGGGACTAGCGGGAGGTTCGACAATGAGCAGTTCTTC. It encodes CASSVVNGTSGRFDNEQFF. J is TRBJ2-1 and V is TRBV6-4, with 15 bases aligning to TRBD2. Trimming removed 6 bases from V and 5 bases from J; junction bases left unmatched: 14. Germline lookup yields CDR1 MRHNA and CDR2 SNTAGT. This CDR3 region has 19 residues.